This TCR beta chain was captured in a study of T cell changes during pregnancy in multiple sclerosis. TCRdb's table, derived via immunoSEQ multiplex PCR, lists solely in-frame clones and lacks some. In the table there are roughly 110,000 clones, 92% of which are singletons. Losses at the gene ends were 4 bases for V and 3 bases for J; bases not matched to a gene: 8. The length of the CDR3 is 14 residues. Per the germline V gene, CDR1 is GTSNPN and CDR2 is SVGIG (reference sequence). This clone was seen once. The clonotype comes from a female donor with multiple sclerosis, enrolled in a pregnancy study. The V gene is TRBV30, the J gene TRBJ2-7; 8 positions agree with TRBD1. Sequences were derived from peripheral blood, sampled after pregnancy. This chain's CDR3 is CAWNEDRGYYEQYF. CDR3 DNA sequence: TGTGCCTGGAACGAAGACAGGGGATACTACGAGCAGTACTTC.